Included here is one T cell receptor (beta chain) sequence, with context. Indicated treatment: oral pan-JAK inhibitor, 5-10 mg twice daily. Following extraction, RNA underwent reverse transcription to cDNA, which served as the sequencing template. Repertoires were generated with immunoSEQ multiplex PCR, while TCRdb's copy carries only in-frame clones and drops some. This table holds 90,000 to 120,000 clones, roughly 84% found once. V trimming: 3 bases; J trimming: 6 bases; junction bases outside the gene matches: 8. The CDR3 extends over 15 amino acids. Germline CDR1 SGHVS, CDR2 FNYEAQ. This sample stems from a study of CD8+ T cells in alopecia areata. As for the study in general: Administration of oral tofacitinib to treated patients was at 5 to 10 mg twice daily.

The input for sequencing was CD8+ T cells sorted from blood, taken at week 24, from a patient treated with tofacitinib. This clonotype originated in a human donor with alopecia areata. The chain combines TRBV7-6 with TRBJ2-7, with 10 bases fitting TRBD2. The CDR3 DNA is TGTGCCAGCAGCTTTTCGACTAGCGGGTACGGCGAGCAGTACTTC. This gives the protein CASSFSTSGYGEQYF.